Below are 11 T cell receptor beta chains sequenced from a single sample in a study of cytomegalovirus exposure and HLA in healthy donors. It was with 60 Vbeta and 13 Jbeta primers that the PCR ran. Sequenced by immunoSEQ multiplex PCR; TCRdb stores in-frame clones only, minus some. The sample gives about 170,000 clones, approximately 83% of which show up once; approximately 1.3% is in the top ten. The source material was PBMCs. The receptors derive from a boy aged 2 to 9 in good health and CMV-seronegative.

This clone appeared once. The V call is TRBV7-9, the J call TRBJ1-2; possible D gene TRBD1, 5 bases. The V end was cut by 1 base, the J end by 4 bases, with 7 bases between. Germline V CDR1 and CDR2: SEHNR, FQNEAQ (reference sequence). The CDR3 contains 13 residues. In DNA form, the CDR3 reads TGTGCCAGCAGCTTAGGTGACAGCTATGGCTACACCTTC. Amino acids: CASSLGDSYGYTF.

The genes are TRBV7-4 and TRBJ1-4; 8 nucleotides agree with TRBD1. V lost 3 bases, J lost 7 bases, and 13 bases stayed unmatched. The CDR3 covers 17 residues. The germline CDR1 and CDR2 sequences are SGHVT and SQSDAQ. The CDR3 DNA reads TGTGCCAGCAGCTTTCAGGGGGCAGGTTTGCGGGGTGAAAAACTGTTTTTT. Its protein is CASSFQGAGLRGEKLFF. Full variable domain (rest looked up from reference TRBV7-4 and TRBJ1-4): GAGVSQSPRYKVAKRGRDVALRCDSISGHVTLYWYRQTLGQGSEVLTYSQSDAQRDKSGRPSGRFSAERPERSVSTLKIQRTEQGDSAVYLCASSFQGAGLRGEKLFFGSGTQLSVL.

This clone has more than one count but fewer than ten. This chain's CDR3 is CASSLGRGPNQPQHF. CDR3 DNA: TGTGCCAGCAGTTTAGGCAGGGGGCCCAATCAGCCCCAGCATTTT. The chain joins TRBV27 to TRBJ1-5; 8 bases fit TRBD1. The V gene end was trimmed by 2 bases and the J gene end by 3 bases; junction bases not matched to a gene: 3. This CDR3 is 15 amino acids long. Germline V gene lookup returns CDR1 MNHEY and CDR2 SMNVEV (reference sequence).

The chain carries TRBV7-9 and TRBJ2-3, with 10 bases matching TRBD2. Losses at the gene ends were 2 bases for V and 4 bases for J; bases not matched to a gene: 9. CDR3 length: 17 amino acids. CDR1 is SEHNR, CDR2 FQNEAQ, per germline (reference sequence). The CDR3 DNA sequence: TGTGCCAGCAGCTTATCGGCTAGCGGGAGAGGCGCAGATACGCAGTATTTT. It encodes CASSLSASGRGADTQYF.

The chain uses TRBV12-5 and TRBJ2-4, with a weak D call TRBD1 (8 bases). V lost 6 bases and J lost 5, with 14 bases in between. This CDR3 has 14 amino acids. Germline loops: CDR1 LGHNT, CDR2 FRNRAP. The CDR3 DNA sequence: TGTGCTAGTGGGGTCACAGGGGGGGAAAACATTCAGTACTTC. Translation: CASGVTGGENIQYF.

V is TRBV14 and J is TRBJ2-1; TRBD2 aligns across 12 bases. The CDR3 is 17 amino acids. The germline CDR1 and CDR2 sequences are SGHDN and FVKESK. V lost 3 bases to trimming and J lost 3 bases; unmatched junction nucleotides: 6. The CDR3 loop reads CASSHFRLAGVYNEQFF. DNA of the CDR3: TGTGCCAGCAGCCACTTTAGACTAGCGGGAGTCTACAATGAGCAGTTCTTC.

With respect to this clone: Other DNA sequences of this sample code for an identical CDR3. V usage is TRBV5-1 and J usage is TRBJ2-7; 10 nucleotides align to TRBD2. In germline, CDR1 is SGHRS, CDR2 YFSETQ. Trimming removed 2 bases from V and 2 bases from J; junction bases left unmatched: 1. This CDR3 contains 14 residues. The CDR3 loop reads CASSLAGGPYEQYF. The CDR3 DNA reads as TGCGCCAGCAGCTTAGCGGGGGGGCCCTACGAGCAGTACTTC.

This chain joins TRBV6-4 and TRBJ2-7, with 7 nucleotides matching TRBD1. Losses at the gene ends were 3 bases for V and 2 bases for J; bases not matched to a gene: 7. From germline, CDR1 is MRHNA and CDR2 SNTAGT. This CDR3 contains 15 residues. The CDR3 spells CASSDDRVKAYEQYF. The CDR3 DNA follows: TGTGCCAGCAGTGATGACAGGGTGAAGGCCTACGAGCAGTACTTC.

This clone was observed a handful of times. V usage is TRBV19 and J usage is TRBJ2-2, with 8 bases identical to TRBD2. CDR1 is LNHDA, CDR2 SQIVND, per germline (reference sequence). V lost 6 bases to trimming and J lost 3 bases; unmatched junction nucleotides: 12. The CDR3 is 17 amino acids. The CDR3 DNA follows: TGTGCCAGTAGCATGGGGCCAGCGGGGGTCTACACCGGGGAGCTGTTTTTT. This translates into CASSMGPAGVYTGELFF.

This rearrangement joins TRBV15 to TRBJ1-4, with D unclear. The CDR3 sequence is 14 residues long. Germline V lookup: CDR1 LNHNV, CDR2 YYDKDF (reference sequence). The V end lost 1 base, the J end lost 5 bases, and 8 bases lay between the germline ends. In nucleotides, the CDR3 is TGTGCCACCAGCAGAGGGCAGAGGAATGAAAAACTGTTTTTT. It encodes CATSRGQRNEKLFF.

The chain couples TRBV5-1 to TRBJ2-3; 8 nucleotides align to TRBD1. The V segment lost 0 bases and the J segment 4 bases; nucleotides outside the gene matches: 4. This CDR3 is 15 amino acids long. Germline CDR1 SGHRS, CDR2 YFSETQ. The CDR3 sequence is CASSLDRGSPDTQYF. CDR3 in DNA: TGCGCCAGCAGCTTGGACAGGGGGTCCCCAGATACGCAGTATTTT.